The TCR beta chain described here comes from a study of blood T cell repertoires in COVID-19. Study background: The United States, Italy and Spain supplied acute and convalescent COVID-19 samples.

After removal of 5 bases from V and 2 bases from J, the junction contained 7 bases not matched to a gene. CDR3 length equals 15 residues. Germline V gene sequence: CDR1 SGHVS, CDR2 FNYEAQ. In the authors' methods: How many nucleated cells were present was estimated from reference gene primer amplification. Here immunoSEQ multiplex PCR was the method, and the copy in TCRdb shows in-frame clones only, minus some. V and J calls and clone size are given by that table; D and trimming were obtained from the DNA. This sample has about 300,000 clones, with around nine tenths found just once. This clone was counted once. Clinical history reported by participants formed the basis on which cohorts were assigned.

This TCR was sampled from a woman in her forties or fifties who had been exposed to COVID-19. The V and J genes are TRBV7-6 and TRBJ2-5; TRBD1 aligns across 8 bases. The material sequenced was PBMCs or T cells enriched from blood (not recorded which). In DNA, the CDR3 is TGTGCCAGCAGCAGAGGGACAGGACTGCAAGAGACCCAGTACTTC. It yields the protein CASSRGTGLQETQYF.